This TCR beta chain is from a study of blood T cell repertoires in COVID-19. This clone was observed a single time. Cohort allocation depended upon clinical history that participants reported. Two negative PCRs, clearance, or symptom resolution had been documented for recovered Cohort 3 donors. Trimming removed 1 base from V and 7 bases from J, with 15 bases in between. The CDR3 has 15 residues. CDR1 is SGHRS and CDR2 is YFSETQ in the germline V gene. Profiling relied on immunoSEQ multiplex PCR, and the TCRdb table lists in-frame clones only, not all of them. Of some 150,000 clones listed, roughly 80% were seen once; the top ten hold 3.5% to 5%.

V is TRBV5-1 and J is TRBJ2-1, with D possibly TRBD2 on 5 matching bases. This TCR came from a woman in her 50s who had recovered from COVID-19. The sample was PBMCs or T cells enriched from blood (not recorded which). The CDR3 sequence is CASSLRPGGTNEQFF. Here the CDR3 DNA reads TGCGCCAGCAGCTTGAGGCCAGGAGGTACGAATGAGCAGTTCTTC.